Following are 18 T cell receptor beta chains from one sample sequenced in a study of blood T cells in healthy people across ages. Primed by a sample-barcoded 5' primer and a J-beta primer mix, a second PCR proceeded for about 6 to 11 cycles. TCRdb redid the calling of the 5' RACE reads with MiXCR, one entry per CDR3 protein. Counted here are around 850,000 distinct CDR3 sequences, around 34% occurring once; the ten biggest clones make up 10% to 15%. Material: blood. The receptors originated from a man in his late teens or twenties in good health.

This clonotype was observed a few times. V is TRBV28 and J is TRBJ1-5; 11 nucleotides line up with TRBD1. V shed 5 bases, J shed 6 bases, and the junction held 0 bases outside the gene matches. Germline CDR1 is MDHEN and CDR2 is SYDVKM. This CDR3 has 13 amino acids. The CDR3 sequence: CASSGTGGQPQHF. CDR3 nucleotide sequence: TGTGCCAGCAGTGGGACAGGGGGTCAGCCCCAGCATTTT.

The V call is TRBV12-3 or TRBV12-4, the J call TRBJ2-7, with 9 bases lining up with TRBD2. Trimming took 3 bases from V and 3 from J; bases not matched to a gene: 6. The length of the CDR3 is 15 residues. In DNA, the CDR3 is TGTGCCAGCAGTTTTACCGGGACTAGCAGCTACGAGCAGTACTTC. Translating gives CASSFTGTSSYEQYF.

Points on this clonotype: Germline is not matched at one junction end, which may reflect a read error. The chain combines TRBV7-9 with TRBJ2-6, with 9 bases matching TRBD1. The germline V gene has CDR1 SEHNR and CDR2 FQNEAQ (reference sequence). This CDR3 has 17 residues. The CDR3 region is CASRRDRVPSGANVPTF. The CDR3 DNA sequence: TGTGCCAGCAGGAGGGACAGGGTTCCCTCTGGGGCCAACGTCCCGACTTTC.

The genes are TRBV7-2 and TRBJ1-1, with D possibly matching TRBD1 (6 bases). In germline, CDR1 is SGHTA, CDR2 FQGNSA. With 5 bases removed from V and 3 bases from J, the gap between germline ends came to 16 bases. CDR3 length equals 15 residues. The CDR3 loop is CASSPSQGIHTEAFF. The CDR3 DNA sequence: TGTGCCAGCAGCCCATCCCAGGGGATACACACTGAAGCTTTCTTT.

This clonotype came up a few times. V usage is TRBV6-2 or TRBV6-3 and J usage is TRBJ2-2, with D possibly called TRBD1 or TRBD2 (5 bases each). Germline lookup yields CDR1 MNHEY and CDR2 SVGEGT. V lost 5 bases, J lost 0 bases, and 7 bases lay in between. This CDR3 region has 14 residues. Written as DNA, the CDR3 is TGTGCCAGCAGTAGGGGACCGAACACCGGGGAGCTGTTTTTT. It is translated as CASSRGPNTGELFF.

CDR3 residues: CASSATGTSGNEQFF. CDR3 sequence (DNA): TGTGCCAGCAGCGCGACCGGGACTAGCGGCAATGAGCAGTTCTTC. The rearrangement joins TRBV7-8 to TRBJ2-1, with TRBD2 identical over 11 bases. The CDR3 spans 15 residues. Trimming removed 5 bases from V and 6 bases from J; junction bases left unmatched: 6. Germline-derived CDR1 and CDR2 are SGHVS and FQNEAQ.

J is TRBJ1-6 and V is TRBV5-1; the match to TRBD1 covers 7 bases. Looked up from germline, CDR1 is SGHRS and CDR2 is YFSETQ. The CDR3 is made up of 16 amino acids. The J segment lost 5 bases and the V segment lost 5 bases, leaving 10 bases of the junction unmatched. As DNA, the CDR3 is TGCGCCAGCAGACTAGGACAGGTGCGGAATAATTCACCCCTCCACTTT. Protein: CASRLGQVRNNSPLHF.

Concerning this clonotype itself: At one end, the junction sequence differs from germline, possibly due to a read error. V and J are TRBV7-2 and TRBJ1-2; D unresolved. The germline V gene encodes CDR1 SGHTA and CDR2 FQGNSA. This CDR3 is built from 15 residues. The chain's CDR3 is CASSPPDVANYGHTF. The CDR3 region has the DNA TGTGCCAGCAGCCCGCCGGACGTAGCTAACTATGGCCACACCTTC.

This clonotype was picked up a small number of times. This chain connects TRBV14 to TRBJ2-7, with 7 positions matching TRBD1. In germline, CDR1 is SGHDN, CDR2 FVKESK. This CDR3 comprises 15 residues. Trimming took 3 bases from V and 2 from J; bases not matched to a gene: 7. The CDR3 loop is CASSHFTGAAYEQYF. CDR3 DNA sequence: TGTGCCAGCAGCCACTTTACAGGGGCTGCCTACGAGCAGTACTTC.

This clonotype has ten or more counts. The DNA of the CDR3 is TGCGCCAGCAGCCAAGAACCCAGCACTTCACCCCTCCACTTT. It encodes CASSQEPSTSPLHF. The rearrangement joins TRBV4-1 to TRBJ1-6, with D unresolved. Germline assignment: CDR1 MGHRA and CDR2 YSYEKL. This CDR3 has 14 amino acids. V lost 0 bases, J lost 9 bases, and 9 bases lay in between.

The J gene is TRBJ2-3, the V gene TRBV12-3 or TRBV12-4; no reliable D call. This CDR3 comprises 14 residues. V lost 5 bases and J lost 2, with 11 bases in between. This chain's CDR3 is CASSVRSLTDTQYF. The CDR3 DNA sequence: TGTGCCAGCAGTGTACGGAGTCTCACAGATACGCAGTATTTT.

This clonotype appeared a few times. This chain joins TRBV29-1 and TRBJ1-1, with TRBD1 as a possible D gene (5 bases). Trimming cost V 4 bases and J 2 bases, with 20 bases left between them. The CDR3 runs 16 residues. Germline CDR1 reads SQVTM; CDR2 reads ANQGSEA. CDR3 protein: CSVAAWTRRSNTEAFF. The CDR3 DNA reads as TGCAGCGTTGCCGCCTGGACACGACGGAGTAACACTGAAGCTTTCTTT.

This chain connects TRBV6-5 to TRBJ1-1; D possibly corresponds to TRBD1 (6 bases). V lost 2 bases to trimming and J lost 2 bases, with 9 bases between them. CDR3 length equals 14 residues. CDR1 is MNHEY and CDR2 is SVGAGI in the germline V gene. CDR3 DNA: TGTGCCAGCAGTTACGGGGGGGCCAACACTGAAGCTTTCTTT. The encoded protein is CASSYGGANTEAFF.

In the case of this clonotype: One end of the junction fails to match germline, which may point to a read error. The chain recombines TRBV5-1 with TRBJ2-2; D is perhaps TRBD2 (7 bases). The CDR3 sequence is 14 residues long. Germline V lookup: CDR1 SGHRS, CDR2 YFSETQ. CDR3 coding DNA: TGCGCCAGCAGCTCAACAGGGACCAGCGGGGAGTTGTTTTTT. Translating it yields CASSSTGTSGELFF.

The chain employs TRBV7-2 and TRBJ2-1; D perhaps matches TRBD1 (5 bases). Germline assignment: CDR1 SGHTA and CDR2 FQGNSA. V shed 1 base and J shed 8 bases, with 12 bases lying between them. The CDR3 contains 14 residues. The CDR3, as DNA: TGTGCCAGCAGCTTAGAGGACATTGCGGATGAGCAGTTCTTC. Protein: CASSLEDIADEQFF.

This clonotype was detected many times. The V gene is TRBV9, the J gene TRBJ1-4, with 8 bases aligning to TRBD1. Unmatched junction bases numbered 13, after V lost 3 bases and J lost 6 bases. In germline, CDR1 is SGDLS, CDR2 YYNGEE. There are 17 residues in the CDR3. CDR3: CASSDRATTGGDEKLFF. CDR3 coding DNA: TGTGCCAGCAGCGACCGAGCCACCACAGGGGGTGATGAAAAACTGTTTTTT.

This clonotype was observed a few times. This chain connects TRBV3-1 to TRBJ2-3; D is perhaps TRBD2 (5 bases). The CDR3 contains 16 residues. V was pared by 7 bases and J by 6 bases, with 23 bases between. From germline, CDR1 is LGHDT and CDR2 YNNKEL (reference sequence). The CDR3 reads CASTRTRELLGDTQYF. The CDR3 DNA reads TGTGCCAGCACCCGAACGAGGGAGCTCCTTGGGGATACGCAGTATTTT.

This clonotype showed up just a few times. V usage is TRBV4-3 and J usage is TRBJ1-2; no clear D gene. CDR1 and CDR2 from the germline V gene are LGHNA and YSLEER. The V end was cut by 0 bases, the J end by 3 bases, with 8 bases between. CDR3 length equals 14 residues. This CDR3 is CASSQEKGDYGYTF. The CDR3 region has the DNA TGCGCCAGCAGCCAAGAGAAGGGAGACTATGGCTACACCTTC.